This T cell receptor beta chain derives from a study of T cell responses to AZD1222 COVID-19 vaccine. Findings of the study overall: A mostly white British donor set with more females was recruited, and clonal diversity was possibly underestimated. Seropositivity was recorded at baseline in only 6 or 7 AZD1222 recipients.

Trimming removed 2 bases from V and 10 bases from J, with 15 bases in between. The CDR3 loop spans 13 amino acids. The germline gives CDR1 SGHRS, CDR2 YFSETQ. To note about this clone: Its antigen is currently unknown.

Here immunoSEQ multiplex PCR was the method, and the copy in TCRdb shows in-frame clones only, minus some. This table holds roughly 85,000 clones, 88% found once. This specimen consisted of peripheral blood, obtained on day 0 of MenACWY control vaccination. This TCR came from an adult in good health. J is TRBJ1-1 and V is TRBV5-1, with D possibly matching TRBD1 (5 bases). This CDR3 reads CASSFFAGGTAFF. The CDR3 nucleotides read TGCGCCAGCAGCTTCTTTGCCGGAGGGACAGCTTTCTTT.